This is a list of T cell receptor beta chains from one sample in a study of cytomegalovirus exposure and HLA in healthy donors. Sequenced by immunoSEQ multiplex PCR; TCRdb stores in-frame clones only, minus some. The sample yields 60,000 to 85,000 clones, about 74% seen once. The sequenced sample was PBMCs. The receptors derive from a human donor in good health. CDR3s include the opening cysteine and the closing phenylalanine or tryptophan. The order of the fields is J gene, V gene, CDR3 length, CDR3 protein.

TRBJ1-5 TRBV6-5 15 CASRRARDSNQPQHF
TRBJ2-1 TRBV7-9 15 CASSFGQGAGNEQFF
TRBJ2-2 TRBV25-1 14 CASRDSRDTGELFF
TRBJ2-5 TRBV25-1 18 CASSVTSSRAADQETQYF
TRBJ1-5 TRBV4-2 13 CASSQGTGQPQHF
TRBJ2-1 TRBV7-9 13 CASSLMMGGEQFF
TRBJ2-7 TRBV5-1 13 CASSQTGPREQYF
TRBJ1-2 TRBV27 16 CASSSLTGPSNYGYTF
TRBJ2-5 TRBV6-1 15 CASRFVRGLGETQYF
TRBJ2-5 TRBV13 14 CASSLGQGRETQYF
TRBJ2-5 TRBV6-1 12 CASSEAAETQYF
TRBJ2-1 TRBV5-6 15 CASSLWAGTYNEQFF
TRBJ2-3 TRBV7-9 15 CASSLLTGVGDTQYF
TRBJ1-1 TRBV27 15 CASSSSPTGGTEAFF
TRBJ2-1 TRBV5-1 15 CASSLAGLLSDEQFF
TRBJ2-1 TRBV27 15 CASSPTPTGSHEQFF
TRBJ2-1 TRBV6-5 12 CASSIQGREQFF
TRBJ1-1 TRBV10-3 10 CAISATEAFF
TRBJ2-7 TRBV30 12 CAWNRDTYEQYF
TRBJ1-4 TRBV5-8 15 CASRRQQGINEKLFF
TRBJ1-2 TRBV10-2 13 CASSGEIPYGYTF
TRBJ2-1 TRBV7-2 16 CASTSGSLLRYNEQFF
TRBJ2-2 TRBV9 17 CASSDPTSGFNTGELFF
TRBJ1-6 TRBV10-3 14 CAISEVGANSPLHF
TRBJ2-2 TRBV28 13 CATGTPNTGELFF
TRBJ2-3 TRBV9 16 CASSVLQAGVRDTQYF
TRBJ1-4 TRBV27 15 CAISLRGPTNEKLFF
TRBJ2-7 TRBV6-1 15 CASRDLDRGPYEQYF
TRBJ2-7 TRBV4-1 16 CASSQDRLAGKYEQYF
TRBJ2-7 TRBV4-2 15 CASSQDLAGSYEQYF
TRBJ1-1 TRBV25-1 14 CASNLGQGNTEAFF
TRBJ2-2 TRBV29-1 16 CSVKGNSGPDTGELFF
TRBJ2-3 TRBV27 18 CASSLIPSGRNSPDTQYF
TRBJ1-5 TRBV7-6 15 CASSVTSYSNQPQHF
TRBJ2-2 TRBV9 15 CASSPFVGGTGELFF
TRBJ2-7 TRBV27 15 CASSLLREVPYEQYF
TRBJ2-7 TRBV6-1 14 CASSELGVAYEQYF